The entry that follows covers one T cell receptor (beta chain) sequence. What antigen it recognizes has not been identified. Base qualities were left out, and no much larger clone turns up one base away. Library preparation used the immunoSEQ multiplex PCR assay. Not all clones reach the TCRdb copy of this immuneACCESS table, which keeps in-frame sequences only. Checked studies attribute under half of the gap to unresolved V genes and leave the rest unexplained. This sample lists fewer than 85,000 clones; about 95% were detected once. The top ten hold more than 1% of the sample. In the germline V gene, CDR1 corresponds to SGHDN and CDR2 to FVKESK. From its cysteine to its phenylalanine, the CDR3 spans 12 amino acids. The read is trimmed to its CDR3 DNA, 36 bases read in frame from base 1. Ends trimmed: V by 8 bases, J by 7 bases; bases unmatched to a gene: 3. This sample is part of a study of T cell changes during pregnancy in multiple sclerosis (dated 2019 in TCRdb). With respect to the entire study: Changes in the T cell repertoire over the course of pregnancy were examined in this study in women with multiple sclerosis.

The sequencing used peripheral blood, collected in the second trimester of pregnancy. This TCR came from a female donor with multiple sclerosis, enrolled in a pregnancy study. The chain is assembled from TRBV14 and TRBJ1-5; TRBD1 aligns with 9 central bases. The CDR3 amino acid sequence is: CASRDRVQPQHF. The DNA is TGTGCCAGCCGGGACAGGGTACAGCCCCAGCATTTT.